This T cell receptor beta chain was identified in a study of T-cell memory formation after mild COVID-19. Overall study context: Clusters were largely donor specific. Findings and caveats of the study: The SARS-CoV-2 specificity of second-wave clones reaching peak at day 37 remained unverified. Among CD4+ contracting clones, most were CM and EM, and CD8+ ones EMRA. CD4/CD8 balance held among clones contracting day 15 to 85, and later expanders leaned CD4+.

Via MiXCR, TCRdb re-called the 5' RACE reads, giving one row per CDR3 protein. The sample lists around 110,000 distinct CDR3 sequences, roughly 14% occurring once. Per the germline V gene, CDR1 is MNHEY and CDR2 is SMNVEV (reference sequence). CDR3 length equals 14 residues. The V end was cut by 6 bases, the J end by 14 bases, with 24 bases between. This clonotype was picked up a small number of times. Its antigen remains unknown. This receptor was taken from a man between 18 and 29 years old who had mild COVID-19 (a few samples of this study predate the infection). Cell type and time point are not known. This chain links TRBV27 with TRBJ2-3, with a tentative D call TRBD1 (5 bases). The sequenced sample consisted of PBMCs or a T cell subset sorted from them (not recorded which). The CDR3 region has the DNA TGTGCCAGCAGGGCCCCCCTGGGGCAGACTCAGTTGTATTTT. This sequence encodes CASRAPLGQTQLYF.